A single sample gave rise to the 15 T cell receptor beta chains below, sequenced in a study of glioma-infiltrating T cells after dendritic cell vaccination. Some clones are missing from TCRdb's copy, which holds only in-frame ones; the method was immunoSEQ multiplex PCR. Among some 90,000 clones listed, 81% were seen once. Time point meaning: after dendritic cell vaccination, including at tumor progression/relapse. Specimen: blood, collected after dendritic cell vaccination. The receptors stem from a human donor with glioblastoma.

On this clone: Other DNA sequences in the same sample also yield this CDR3. This chain connects TRBV6-5 to TRBJ1-1; possible D gene TRBD1, 6 bases. Between the trimmed V and J ends, which lost 6 bases and 2 bases, there was a span of 10 bases. The germline gives CDR1 MNHEY, CDR2 SVGAGI. The length of the CDR3 is 13 residues. This chain's CDR3 is CASSRTENTEAFF. The CDR3 DNA reads TGTGCCAGCAGCCGGACAGAAAACACTGAAGCTTTCTTT.

The rearrangement joins TRBV27 to TRBJ2-5; the D is unclear. This CDR3 contains 14 residues. Trimming pared 5 bases from V and 5 bases from J, leaving 15 bases between. The germline V gene encodes CDR1 MNHEY and CDR2 SMNVEV (reference sequence). The CDR3 region has the DNA TGTGCCAGCAGTATCTCACAGAGTCGGGAGACCCAGTACTTC. The encoded protein is CASSISQSRETQYF.

The chain has TRBV29-1 and TRBJ2-7; D call uncertain. Germline CDR1 SQVTM, CDR2 ANQGSEA. V was clipped by 7 bases and J by 2 bases, with 12 bases between them. CDR3 length: 12 amino acids. In DNA, the CDR3 is TGCAGCGCTCAAACGGGTACCTACGAGCAGTACTTC. Translating gives CSAQTGTYEQYF.

The chain recombines TRBV27 with TRBJ1-2, with 8 bases identical to TRBD1. Germline V gene sequence: CDR1 MNHEY, CDR2 SMNVEV (reference sequence). The V segment lost 6 bases and the J segment 5 bases; nucleotides outside the gene matches: 5. This CDR3 comprises 13 residues. Here the CDR3 reads CASRPTGGYGYTF. DNA for the CDR3: TGTGCCAGCAGACCTACAGGGGGGTATGGCTACACCTTC.

For the CDR3, the DNA is TGTGCCAGCAGTCACAGGGGACTCGGGTACACCGGGGAGCTGTTTTTT. Translated: CASSHRGLGYTGELFF. The chain links TRBV2 to TRBJ2-2; D perhaps matches TRBD1 (7 bases). The germline gives CDR1 SNHLY, CDR2 FYNNEI. This CDR3 spans 16 amino acids. With 5 bases removed from V and 3 bases from J, the gap between germline ends came to 16 bases.

The chain combines TRBV12-5 with TRBJ1-2; D is uncertain. Trimming cost V 1 base and J 6 bases, with 15 bases left between them. This CDR3 region has 15 residues. Germline CDR1 LGHNT, CDR2 FRNRAP. CDR3 in amino acids: CASGLGTNARNGYTF. As DNA, the CDR3 is TGTGCTAGTGGTTTGGGAACAAACGCGAGGAATGGCTACACCTTC. The full variable domain, in which reference TRBV12-5 and TRBJ1-2 provide the parts outside the CDR3, is DARVTQTPRHKVTEMGQEVTMRCQPILGHNTVFWYRQTMMQGLELLAYFRNRAPLDDSGMPKDRFSAEMPDATLATLKIQPSEPRDSAVYFCASGLGTNARNGYTFGSGTRLTVV.

This clone was seen a handful of times. Sequence at one end of the junction differs from germline and may be a read error. The gene calls are TRBV7-7 and TRBJ1-2; D unresolved. CDR1 is SSHAT and CDR2 is FNYEAQ in the germline V gene (reference sequence). This CDR3 is built from 16 residues. The CDR3 protein is CASSLKGVHANYGYTF. The CDR3 region has the DNA TGTGCTAGCAGCCTTAAGGGAGTGCACGCTAACTATGGCTACACCTTC.

This clone was recorded a few times. The rearrangement uses TRBV5-4 and TRBJ2-1; 7 positions match TRBD2. This CDR3 region has 15 residues. V shed 4 bases and J 5 bases; nucleotides not matched to a gene: 9. Per germline, CDR1 SGHNT and CDR2 YYREEE (reference sequence). CDR3 sequence reads: CASSLPMGGDNEQFF. CDR3 coding DNA: TGTGCCAGCAGCCTCCCCATGGGAGGGGACAATGAGCAGTTCTTC.

This sequence joins TRBV9 and TRBJ2-2, with 11 positions matching TRBD2. The CDR3 has 16 amino acids. V trimming: 2 bases; J trimming: 5 bases; junction bases outside the gene matches: 5. Germline loops: CDR1 SGDLS, CDR2 YYNGEE. The CDR3 region is CASSVRLAGPTGELFF. In DNA form, the CDR3 reads TGTGCCAGCAGCGTCCGACTAGCGGGGCCTACCGGGGAGCTGTTTTTT.

This clone has just one count. The V and J genes are TRBV19 and TRBJ2-1; 10 positions match TRBD2. Germline values: CDR1 LNHDA, CDR2 SQIVND (reference sequence). The CDR3 consists of 21 residues. V shed 0 bases and J 0 bases; nucleotides not matched to a gene: 14. CDR3 in DNA: TGTGCCAGTAGTATAGATACTCCTAGGACTAGCGGAAGGGGCTCCTACAATGAGCAGTTCTTC. Encoded protein: CASSIDTPRTSGRGSYNEQFF.

The DNA for the CDR3 is TGTGCCAGCAGTGTACAGGGGGCTGGCTACGAGCAGTACGTC. Translation gives CASSVQGAGYEQYV. The J gene is TRBJ2-7, the V gene TRBV6-1, with 9 nucleotides matching TRBD1. This CDR3 comprises 14 residues. Unmatched junction bases numbered 4, after V lost 4 bases and J lost 3 bases. CDR1 MNHNS and CDR2 SASEGT come from the germline V gene.

The J gene is TRBJ2-7, the V gene TRBV19, with 7 bases matching TRBD1. V dropped 6 bases and J dropped 3; count of bases not matched to a gene: 11. Per germline, CDR1 LNHDA and CDR2 SQIVND (reference sequence). The CDR3 has 15 residues. CDR3 DNA: TGTGCCAGTAGGTCGAGACAGGGAGTGAGCTACGAGCAGTACTTC. It translates to CASRSRQGVSYEQYF.

The chain is built from TRBV27 and TRBJ1-1; D unresolved. Per germline, CDR1 MNHEY and CDR2 SMNVEV (reference sequence). V was cut by 3 bases and J by 5 bases, with 16 bases left in between. There are 15 residues in the CDR3. CDR3 DNA sequence: TGTGCCAGCAGTTTCCTCCCCAGGCTTCGGACTGAAGCTTTCTTT. Encoded protein: CASSFLPRLRTEAFF.

This sequence joins TRBV5-1 and TRBJ2-5, with 12 bases fitting TRBD2. V was pared by 0 bases and J by 5 bases, with 8 bases of the junction left unmatched. The germline CDR1 and CDR2 sequences are SGHRS and YFSETQ. This CDR3 has 17 amino acids. This chain's CDR3 is CASSLAPSGRARETQYF. The CDR3 bases are TGCGCCAGCAGCTTGGCCCCTAGCGGGAGGGCGAGGGAGACCCAGTACTTC. Filled out from reference TRBV5-1 and TRBJ2-5, the complete variable domain reads KAGVTQTPRYLIKTRGQQVTLSCSPISGHRSVSWYQQTPGQGLQFLFEYFSETQRNKGNFPGRFSGRQFSNSRSEMNVSTLELGDSALYLCASSLAPSGRARETQYFGPGTRLLVL.

The chain couples TRBV5-1 to TRBJ2-6; D uncertain. V lost 4 bases to trimming and J lost 1 base, with 9 bases between them. The germline gives CDR1 SGHRS, CDR2 YFSETQ. The CDR3 is 15 amino acids. This CDR3 reads CASSPTVSGANVLTF. As DNA, the CDR3 is TGCGCCAGCAGCCCTACTGTGTCTGGGGCCAACGTCCTGACTTTC.